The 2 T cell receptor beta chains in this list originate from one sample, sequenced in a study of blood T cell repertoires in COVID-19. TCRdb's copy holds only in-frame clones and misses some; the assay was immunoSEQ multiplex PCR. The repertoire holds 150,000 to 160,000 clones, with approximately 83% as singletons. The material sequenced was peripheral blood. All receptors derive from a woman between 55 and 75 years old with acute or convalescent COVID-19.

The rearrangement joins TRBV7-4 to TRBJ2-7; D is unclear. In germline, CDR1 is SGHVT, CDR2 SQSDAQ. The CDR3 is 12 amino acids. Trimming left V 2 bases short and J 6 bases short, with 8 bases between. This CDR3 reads CASSLMSPEQYV. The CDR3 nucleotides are TGTGCCAGCAGCTTAATGAGCCCCGAGCAGTACGTC.

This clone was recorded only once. The DNA of the CDR3 is TGCGCCAGCAGCCGAGCGACAGCGAACACTGAAGCTTTCTTT. Translated, it gives CASSRATANTEAFF. The V gene is TRBV5-1, the J gene TRBJ1-1; D may be TRBD1 (5 bases). CDR1 and CDR2 (germline): SGHRS, YFSETQ. Trimming removed 4 bases at V and 1 base at J, with 11 bases between. CDR3 length equals 14 residues.